The next 2 T cell receptor beta chains were all read from a single sample in a study of blood T cell repertoires in COVID-19. Measured with immunoSEQ multiplex PCR; TCRdb has only the in-frame clones, and not every one. Seen here are 200,000 to 250,000 clones, around 82% observed once, and the top ten hold 3.6%. Sample: peripheral blood. The receptors stem from a woman of 80 years or more with acute or convalescent COVID-19.

This clone was seen more than once but under ten times. This chain uses TRBV19 with TRBJ1-5; D gene ambiguous. This CDR3 has 15 residues. Germline V gene sequence: CDR1 LNHDA, CDR2 SQIVND (reference sequence). Trimming removed 3 bases at V and 4 bases at J, with 13 bases between. The CDR3 spells CASSIPGRRNQPQHF. Here the CDR3 DNA reads TGTGCCAGTAGTATTCCGGGTAGGCGGAATCAGCCCCAGCATTTT.

J is TRBJ1-1 and V is TRBV28; possible D gene TRBD1, 6 bases. Germline loops: CDR1 MDHEN, CDR2 SYDVKM. Trimming removed 5 bases from V and 1 base from J, with 20 bases in between. The CDR3 length is 17 residues. The CDR3 is CASSPSRHRAPNTEAFF. The CDR3 DNA reads as TGTGCCAGCAGTCCCTCCCGACACAGGGCACCGAACACTGAAGCTTTCTTT.